These T cell receptor beta chains were read from a single sample in a study of somatic mutations in cytotoxic T cells in rheumatoid arthritis. Profiled with immunoSEQ multiplex PCR; TCRdb holds only in-frame clones, not every one. The sample contains 13,000 to 15,000 clones, 65% to 80% of which appear only once. Source material: CD8+ T cells sorted from blood. The receptors were sampled from an adult with rheumatoid arthritis. Both conserved end residues are part of each CDR3. D genes are given only for firm matches. Where a row states a size, it is once, few, many or the class of an expanded clone; other rows omit it.

J gene | clone size | D gene | V gene | CDR3 DNA | CDR3 protein
TRBJ1-2 | . | . | TRBV11-2 | TGTGCCAGCAGCTCCACCCTCCGGGACAAAGGCGGCTACACCTTC | CASSSTLRDKGGYTF
TRBJ1-5 | . | . | TRBV19 | TGTGCCAGTAGTATGGCTGGAGATCAGCCCCAGCATTTT | CASSMAGDQPQHF
TRBJ2-1 | once | TRBD2 | TRBV6-6 | TGTGCCAGCAGTTACTCCGGCGGGGGGGCTTTAAATGAGCAGTTCTTC | CASSYSGGGALNEQFF
TRBJ2-3 | . | TRBD1 | TRBV15 | TGTGCCACCAGCGGCGTCCGGGACAGTTATAGCACAGATACGCAGTATTTT | CATSGVRDSYSTDTQYF
TRBJ2-7 | medium-sized | . | TRBV4-1 | TGCGCCAGCAGCCCCGGGGCAGGGTTCAACGAGCAGTACTTC | CASSPGAGFNEQYF
TRBJ1-2 | . | . | TRBV5-4 | TGTGCCAGCAGCTCGAACATCGGCGGCTACACCTTC | CASSSNIGGYTF
TRBJ2-2 | once | . | TRBV4-1 | TGCGCCAGCAGCCAAGACCCTCACACGGACAGGAGGGCCGGGGAGCTGTTTTTT | CASSQDPHTDRRAGELFF
TRBJ2-1 | . | . | TRBV7-9 | TGTGCCAGCAGCCATTCTGCGGACAGAGACTACAATGAGCAGTTCTTC | CASSHSADRDYNEQFF
TRBJ2-7 | . | TRBD2 | TRBV5-6 | TGTGCCAGCAGCTTTGCGGGGGGCAATTCCTACGAGCAGTACTTC | CASSFAGGNSYEQYF
TRBJ2-5 | . | . | TRBV28 | TGTGCCAGTAGTTCCGGACTACCAGAGACCCAGTACTTC | CASSSGLPETQYF
TRBJ1-1 | few | . | TRBV27 | TGTGCCAGCAGTTTTGGGTCCGGGACGGTGAACACTGAAGCTTTCTTT | CASSFGSGTVNTEAFF
TRBJ2-7 | medium-sized | TRBD1 | TRBV5-6 | TGTGCCAGCAGTCCCGGACAGGTCTCCTACGAGCAGTACTTC | CASSPGQVSYEQYF
TRBJ2-1 | . | . | TRBV7-9 | TGTGCCAGCAGCTTCACAGGGATTTACAATGAGCAGTTCTTC | CASSFTGIYNEQFF
TRBJ2-7 | few | . | TRBV2 | TGTGCCAGCAGTGACAGGGTGGCCTACGAGCAGTACTTC | CASSDRVAYEQYF
TRBJ2-3 | . | TRBD2 | TRBV7-6 | TGTGCCAGCAGCCCCCGGACTAGCGGGGCAGATACGCAGTATTTT | CASSPRTSGADTQYF
TRBJ2-7 | . | . | TRBV5-1 | TGCGCCAGCAGAGGGGCAGTTTACTACGAGCAGTACTTC | CASRGAVYYEQYF
TRBJ2-5 | . | . | TRBV11-2 | TGTGCCAGCAGCTCGGGACTCCTAGAGACCCAGTACTTC | CASSSGLLETQYF
TRBJ2-5 | . | TRBD1 | TRBV4-3 | TGCGCCAGCAGCCAAGGGACAGGGCGGAGGGGAGAGACCCAGTACTTC | CASSQGTGRRGETQYF
TRBJ2-5 | few | TRBD2 | TRBV4-1 | TGCGCCAGCAGCCAAGATCTGTCGGGGGGAGGAGAGACCCAGTACTTC | CASSQDLSGGGETQYF
TRBJ2-7 | . | . | TRBV21-1 | TGTGCCAGCAGCAAAGTCAGTCACCGTCTTGACAGGAGCTCCTACGAGCAGTACTTC | CASSKVSHRLDRSSYEQYF
TRBJ1-2 | . | . | TRBV1 | TGCACCAGCAGCCGCGCCGACAGGAACTATGGCTACACCTTC | CTSSRADRNYGYTF
TRBJ2-7 | . | . | TRBV19 | TGTGCCAGTAGTCTATTGGGGTCCGCCTACGAGCAGTACTTC | CASSLLGSAYEQYF
TRBJ2-7 | . | . | TRBV4-1 | TGCGCCAGCAGCCAAGAAGTTTACAGAACCTACGAGCAGTACTTC | CASSQEVYRTYEQYF
TRBJ2-7 | . | . | TRBV25-1 | TGTGCCAGCAGTGTTGGGGTTGTACGCGAGCAGTACTTC | CASSVGVVREQYF
TRBJ2-2 | . | TRBD1 | TRBV5-6 | TGTGCCAGCAGCTACTTGGGGGGACAGGGGGCCGGGGAGCTGTTTTTT | CASSYLGGQGAGELFF